This T cell receptor beta chain emerged from a study of cytomegalovirus exposure and HLA in healthy donors. Germline values: CDR1 ENHRY, CDR2 SYGVKD. Unmatched junction bases numbered 6, after V lost 6 bases and J lost 4 bases. The CDR3 length is 13 residues. Sequenced by immunoSEQ multiplex PCR; TCRdb stores in-frame clones only, minus some. The sample lists roughly 350,000 clones, 80% to 90% occurring once. This clone showed up just a few times. The V call is TRBV10-3, the J call TRBJ2-7; 7 nucleotides line up with TRBD2. Sequencing input: PBMCs. The receptor comes from a woman in her late teens or twenties in good health and CMV-seronegative. The CDR3 protein is CAISTSAGYEQYF. The CDR3 DNA reads as TGTGCCATCAGCACTAGCGCCGGATACGAGCAGTACTTC.